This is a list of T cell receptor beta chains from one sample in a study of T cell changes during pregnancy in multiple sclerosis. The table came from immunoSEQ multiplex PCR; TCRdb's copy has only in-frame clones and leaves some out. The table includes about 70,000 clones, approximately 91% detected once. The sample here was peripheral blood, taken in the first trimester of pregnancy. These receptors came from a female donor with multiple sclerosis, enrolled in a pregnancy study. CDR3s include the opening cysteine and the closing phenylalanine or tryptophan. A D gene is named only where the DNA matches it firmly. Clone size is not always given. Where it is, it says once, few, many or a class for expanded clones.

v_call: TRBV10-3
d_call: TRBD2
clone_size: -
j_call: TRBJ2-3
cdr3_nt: TGTGCCGCCCGGGGGGGCCCTCCCGGGGGAGATACGCAGTATTTT
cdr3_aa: CAARGGPPGGDTQYF

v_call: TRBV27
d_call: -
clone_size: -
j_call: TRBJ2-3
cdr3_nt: TGTGCCAGCACCACTCGCGGGGGCCCCACAGATACGCAGTATTTT
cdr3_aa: CASTTRGGPTDTQYF

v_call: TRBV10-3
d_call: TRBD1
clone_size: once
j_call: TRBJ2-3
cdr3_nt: TGTGCCACCCGGGTGGGACAGGGTGATACGCAGTATTTT
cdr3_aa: CATRVGQGDTQYF

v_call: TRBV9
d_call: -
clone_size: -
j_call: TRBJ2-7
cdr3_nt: TGTGCCAGCAGCGTGTTAGCGGAAACCTACGAGCAGTACTTC
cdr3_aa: CASSVLAETYEQYF

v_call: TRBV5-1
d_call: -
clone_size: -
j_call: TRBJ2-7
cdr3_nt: TGCGCCAGCAGCTTGGCCATTGCGGGGACCTACGAGCAGTACTTC
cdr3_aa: CASSLAIAGTYEQYF

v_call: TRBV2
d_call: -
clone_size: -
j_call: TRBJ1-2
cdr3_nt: TGTGCCAGCAGTGAAGTGAGGCGCGGTGACTATGGCTACACCTTC
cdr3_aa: CASSEVRRGDYGYTF

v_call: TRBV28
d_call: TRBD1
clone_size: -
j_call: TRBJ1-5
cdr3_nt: TGTGCCAGCAGTTTTAACAGGGGTGGTTATCAGCCCCAGCATTTT
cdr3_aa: CASSFNRGGYQPQHF

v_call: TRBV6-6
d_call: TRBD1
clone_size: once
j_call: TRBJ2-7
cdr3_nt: TGTGCCAGCAGTACTGTCGGGACAGCTACCTACGAGCAGTACTTC
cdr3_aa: CASSTVGTATYEQYF

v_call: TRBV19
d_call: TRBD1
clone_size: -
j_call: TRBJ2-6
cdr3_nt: TGTGCCAGTAGAGCCTCGACAGGGGACTCTGGGGCCAACGTCCTGACTTTC
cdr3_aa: CASRASTGDSGANVLTF

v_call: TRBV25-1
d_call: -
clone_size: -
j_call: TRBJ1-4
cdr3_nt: TGTGCCAGCAGCGCCCCGTGGGGGGATGAAAAACTGTTTTTT
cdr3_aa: CASSAPWGDEKLFF

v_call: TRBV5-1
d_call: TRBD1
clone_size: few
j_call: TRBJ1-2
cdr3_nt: TGCGCCAGCAGCCCAGGGACAGGGCGCTATGGCTACACCTTC
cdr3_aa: CASSPGTGRYGYTF

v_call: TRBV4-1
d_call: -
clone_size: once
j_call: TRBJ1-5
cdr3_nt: TGCGCCAGCAGCCAAGCCGAGATTAGCAATCAGCCCCAGCATTTT
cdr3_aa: CASSQAEISNQPQHF

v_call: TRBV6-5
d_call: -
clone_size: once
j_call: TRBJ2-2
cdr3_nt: TGTGCCAGCAGCCGAGGACTACCGAACACCGGGGAGCTGTTTTTT
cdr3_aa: CASSRGLPNTGELFF

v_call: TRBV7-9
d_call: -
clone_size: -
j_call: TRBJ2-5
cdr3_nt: TGTGCCAGCAGCCTTTTCGCGGGAACCCAAGAGACCCAGTACTTC
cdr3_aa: CASSLFAGTQETQYF

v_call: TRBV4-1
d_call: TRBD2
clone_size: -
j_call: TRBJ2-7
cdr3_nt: TGCGCCAGCAGCCAAGATGCCCAGCGGGGTTACGAGCAGTACTTC
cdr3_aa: CASSQDAQRGYEQYF

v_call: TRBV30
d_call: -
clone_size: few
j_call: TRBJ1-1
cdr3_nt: TGTGCCTGGAGTGTACTTCGCGGGGCCGCTGAAGCTTTCTTT
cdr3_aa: CAWSVLRGAAEAFF

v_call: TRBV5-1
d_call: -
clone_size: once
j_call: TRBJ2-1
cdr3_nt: TGCGCCAGCAGCTTGGCGGCAGGGACCTACAATGAGCAGTTCTTC
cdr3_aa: CASSLAAGTYNEQFF

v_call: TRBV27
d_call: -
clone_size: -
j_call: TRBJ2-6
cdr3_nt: TGTGCCAGCAGTCCTCGAGGCTCTGGGGCCAACGTCCTGACTTTC
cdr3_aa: CASSPRGSGANVLTF

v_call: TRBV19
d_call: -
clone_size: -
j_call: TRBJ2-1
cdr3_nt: TGTGCCAGTAGTATCGGCGGGATATATTACAATGAGCAGTTCTTC
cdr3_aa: CASSIGGIYYNEQFF

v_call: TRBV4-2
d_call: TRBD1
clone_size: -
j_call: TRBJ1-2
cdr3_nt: TGTGCCAGCAGCCAAGCTGGGACAGAGAACTATGGCTACACCTTC
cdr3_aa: CASSQAGTENYGYTF

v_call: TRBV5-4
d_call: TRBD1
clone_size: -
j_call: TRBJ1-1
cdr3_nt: TGTGCCAGCAGCCCGGGACAGATCACTGAAGCTTTCTTT
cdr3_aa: CASSPGQITEAFF

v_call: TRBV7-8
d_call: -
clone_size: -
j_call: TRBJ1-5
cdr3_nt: TGTGCCAGCAGCTTAGGACAGTCAGGGGTTCAGCCCCAGCATTTT
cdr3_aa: CASSLGQSGVQPQHF

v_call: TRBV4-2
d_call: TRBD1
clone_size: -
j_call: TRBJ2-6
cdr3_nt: TGTGCCAGCAGCCAGCTAGGACAGGGGACTGGGGCCAACGTCCTGACTTTC
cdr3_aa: CASSQLGQGTGANVLTF

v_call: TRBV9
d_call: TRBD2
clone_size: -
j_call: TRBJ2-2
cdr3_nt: TGTGCCAGCAGCGTAGCCCCCCGACTAGCAGGAGTCACCGGGGAGCTGTTTTTT
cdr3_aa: CASSVAPRLAGVTGELFF

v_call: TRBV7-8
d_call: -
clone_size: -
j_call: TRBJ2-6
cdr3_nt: TGTGCCAGCAGCTCAACCCAGACTGGGGCCAACGTCCTGACTTTC
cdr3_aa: CASSSTQTGANVLTF

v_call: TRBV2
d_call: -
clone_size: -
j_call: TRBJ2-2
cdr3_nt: TGTGCCAGCAGTGAACCCAGGGGGGTCACCGGGGAGCTGTTTTTT
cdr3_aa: CASSEPRGVTGELFF

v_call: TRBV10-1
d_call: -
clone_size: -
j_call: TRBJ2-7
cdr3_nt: TGCGCCAGCAGTGAGGGGAGCTCCTACGAGCAGTACTTC
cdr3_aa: CASSEGSSYEQYF

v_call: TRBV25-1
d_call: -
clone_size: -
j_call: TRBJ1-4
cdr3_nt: TGTGCCAGCAGCGCACGCAGTAATGAAAAACTGTTTTTT
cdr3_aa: CASSARSNEKLFF

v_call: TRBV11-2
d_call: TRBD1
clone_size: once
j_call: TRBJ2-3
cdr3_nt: TGTGCCAGCAGCCATGGGGGACAGGGCACAGATACGCAGTATTTT
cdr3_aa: CASSHGGQGTDTQYF

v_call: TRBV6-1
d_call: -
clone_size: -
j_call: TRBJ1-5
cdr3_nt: TGTGCCAGCCGGCAGGGCAATCAGCCCCAGCATTTT
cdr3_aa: CASRQGNQPQHF

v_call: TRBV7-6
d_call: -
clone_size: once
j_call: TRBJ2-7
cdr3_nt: TGTGCCAGCAGCTTAGCGGGAGACTACGAGCAGTACTTC
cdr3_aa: CASSLAGDYEQYF

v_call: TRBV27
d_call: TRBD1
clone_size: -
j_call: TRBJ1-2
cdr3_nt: TGTGCCAGCAGTCCGGACAGGCACGGTGGCTACACCTTC
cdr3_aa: CASSPDRHGGYTF

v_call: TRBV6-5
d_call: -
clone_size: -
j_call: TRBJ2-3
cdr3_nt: TGTGCCAGCAGCCGGGGCACAGATACGCAGTATTTT
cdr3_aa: CASSRGTDTQYF

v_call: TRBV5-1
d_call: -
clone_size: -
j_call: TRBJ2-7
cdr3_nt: TGCGCCAGCAGCTCGGCTCCGAGGGATTACTACGAGCAGTACTTC
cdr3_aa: CASSSAPRDYYEQYF

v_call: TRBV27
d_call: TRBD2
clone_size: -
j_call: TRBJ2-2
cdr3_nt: TGTGCCAGCAGTTTAGGGACTAGCGGGTTTTCCCCCGGGGAGCTGTTTTTT
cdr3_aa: CASSLGTSGFSPGELFF

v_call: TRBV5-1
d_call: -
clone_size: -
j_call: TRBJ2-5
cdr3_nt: TGCGCCAGCAGCCTTCCGGCAGGGATGCTTGAGACCCAGTACTTC
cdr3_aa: CASSLPAGMLETQYF

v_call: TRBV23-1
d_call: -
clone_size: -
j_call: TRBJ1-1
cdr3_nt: TGCGCCAGCAGTCAATGCAGGGTCGGCTCCACTGAAGCTTTCTTT
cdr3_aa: CASSQCRVGSTEAFF

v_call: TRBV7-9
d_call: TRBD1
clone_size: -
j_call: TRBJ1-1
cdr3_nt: TGTGCCAGCAGCCACAACTCAGGGGGCGAAGTTCCGAACACTGAAGCTTTCTTT
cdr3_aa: CASSHNSGGEVPNTEAFF

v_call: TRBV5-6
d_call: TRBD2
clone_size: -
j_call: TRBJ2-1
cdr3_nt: TGTGCCAGCAGCGTCCCTTTGGCGGGGGGTAATGAGCAGTTCTTC
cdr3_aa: CASSVPLAGGNEQFF

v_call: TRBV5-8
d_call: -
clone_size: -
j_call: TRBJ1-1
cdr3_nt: TGTGCCAGCAGCTTGAGCGGGGGCTACACTGAAGCTTTCTTT
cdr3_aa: CASSLSGGYTEAFF

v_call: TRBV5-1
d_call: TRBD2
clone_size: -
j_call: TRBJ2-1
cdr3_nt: TGCGCCAGCAGCTCCGAGGGACTAGCGGGGGGGAGCTCCTACAATGAGCAGTTCTTC
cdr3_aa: CASSSEGLAGGSSYNEQFF

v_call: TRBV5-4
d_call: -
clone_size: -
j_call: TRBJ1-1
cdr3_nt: TGTGCCAGCAGCTCGAAGGGGCTTGTCGGAGGGACTGAAGCTTTCTTT
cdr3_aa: CASSSKGLVGGTEAFF

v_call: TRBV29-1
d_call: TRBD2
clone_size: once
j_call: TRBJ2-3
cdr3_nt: TGCAGCGTTGAAGATGGGCTAGCGGGATTATTTGGCTATACGCAGTATTTT
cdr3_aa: CSVEDGLAGLFGYTQYF

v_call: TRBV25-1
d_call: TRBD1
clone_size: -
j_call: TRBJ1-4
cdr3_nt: TGTGCCAGCAGTGGGGACAGTAATGAAAAACTGTTTTTT
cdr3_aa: CASSGDSNEKLFF

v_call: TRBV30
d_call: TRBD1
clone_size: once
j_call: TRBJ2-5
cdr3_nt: TGTGCCTGGAGTGCGACAGGGTGGAGAGAGACCCAGTACTTC
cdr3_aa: CAWSATGWRETQYF

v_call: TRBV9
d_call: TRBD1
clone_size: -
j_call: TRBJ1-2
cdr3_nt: TGTGCCAGCAGCCCGGGACAGGGGGCGCGTTCTAACTATGGCTACACCTTC
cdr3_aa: CASSPGQGARSNYGYTF

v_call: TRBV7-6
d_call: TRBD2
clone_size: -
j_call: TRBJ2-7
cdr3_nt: TGTGCCAGCAGCTTAGGCGGGGGGGCTGGGAACGAGCAGTACTTC
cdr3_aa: CASSLGGGAGNEQYF

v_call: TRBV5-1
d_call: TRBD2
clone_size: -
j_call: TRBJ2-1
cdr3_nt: TGCGCCAGCAGCCCTTTGAGGGGTAGCGGGGGGGCAGGTGAGCAGTTCTTC
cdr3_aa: CASSPLRGSGGAGEQFF

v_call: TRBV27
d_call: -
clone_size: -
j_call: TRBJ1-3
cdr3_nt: TGTGCCAGCAGTTTATCGAACAGCAATGGAAACACCATATATTTT
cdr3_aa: CASSLSNSNGNTIYF

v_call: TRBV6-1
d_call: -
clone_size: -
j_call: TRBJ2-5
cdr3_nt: TGTGCCAGCAGGATTGCGGCGGCGCGGCGGACCCAGTACTTC
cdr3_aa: CASRIAAARRTQYF